This passage covers 22 T cell receptor beta chains from one sample sequenced in a study of PD-L1 blockade in urothelial cancer. As for time point: peripheral blood 6 weeks after treatment start. This table comes from immunoSEQ multiplex PCR, and its TCRdb copy is limited to in-frame clones, with some not included. The sample includes 29,000 or so clones, 79% of them seen just once. Material: PBMCs, obtained around atezolizumab (anti-PD-L1) treatment. The source is a man aged 65 to 85 with urothelial cancer.

V and J are TRBV7-2 and TRBJ2-3, with D tentatively TRBD2 (7 bases). The CDR3 loop spans 16 amino acids. Germline V gene sequence: CDR1 SGHTA, CDR2 FQGNSA. V was clipped by 4 bases and J by 6 bases, with 20 bases between them. In nucleotides, the CDR3 is TGTGCCAGCAGCTCAACCCCGAGGGGGGGCGGGGATACGCAGTATTTT. Its translation is CASSSTPRGGGDTQYF.

This clone was counted a few times. The rearrangement uses TRBV5-1 and TRBJ1-5; D call uncertain. The germline V and J ends were trimmed by 0 bases and 1 base, with 5 bases remaining between them. This CDR3 has 14 amino acids. Germline assignment: CDR1 SGHRS and CDR2 YFSETQ. The chain's CDR3 is CASSLDNSNQPQHF. CDR3 in DNA: TGCGCCAGCAGCTTGGACAACAGCAATCAGCCCCAGCATTTT.

This chain connects TRBV30 to TRBJ2-3, with TRBD2 matching over 9 bases. CDR3 length equals 14 residues. The V gene's germline CDR1 is GTSNPN and CDR2 SVGIG (reference sequence). The J segment lost 2 bases and the V segment lost 5 bases, leaving 5 bases of the junction unmatched. The CDR3 spells CAWGSGRITDTQYF. The CDR3 bases are TGTGCCTGGGGTAGCGGGAGAATCACAGATACGCAGTATTTT.

The chain has TRBV4-1 and TRBJ2-7; 11 nucleotides agree with TRBD2. Trimming cost V 2 bases and J 0 bases; bases outside gene matches: 3. Germline V gene lookup returns CDR1 MGHRA and CDR2 YSYEKL. The CDR3 spans 16 residues. In nucleotides, the CDR3 is TGCGCCAGCAGCCAACCTAGCGGGAGGAGCTCCTACGAGCAGTACTTC. As protein: CASSQPSGRSSYEQYF.

This chain's CDR3 is CASMEGGTGELFF. The CDR3 nucleotides read TGTGCCAGCATGGAGGGTGGGACCGGGGAGCTGTTTTTT. V and J are TRBV27 and TRBJ2-2, with D perhaps matching TRBD2 (6 bases). Deletions cut 7 bases from V and 5 bases from J, with 11 bases between. Germline V gives CDR1 MNHEY, CDR2 SMNVEV (reference sequence). CDR3 length equals 13 residues.

The chain uses TRBV2 and TRBJ1-1; D remains unclear. This CDR3 spans 11 amino acids. Trimming shortened V by 6 bases and J by 3 bases, and 5 bases separated the two germline ends. From germline, CDR1 is SNHLY and CDR2 FYNNEI. CDR3 DNA sequence: TGTGCCAGCAGCGGGGACACTGAAGCTTTCTTT. This translates into CASSGDTEAFF.

This rearrangement joins TRBV19 to TRBJ2-7; 10 positions agree with TRBD1. Germline CDR1 LNHDA, CDR2 SQIVND (reference sequence). The V and J ends lost 2 bases and 2 bases, in that order; junction bases with no gene match: 3. This CDR3 has 15 residues. The CDR3 reads CASSIKGQGTYEQYF. The CDR3 coding sequence is TGTGCCAGTAGTATAAAGGGACAGGGGACCTACGAGCAGTACTTC.

The genes are TRBV7-2 and TRBJ2-7; 9 bases align to TRBD1. The V segment lost 5 bases and the J segment 11 bases; nucleotides outside the gene matches: 7. The V gene's germline CDR1 is SGHTA and CDR2 FQGNSA. This CDR3 spans 12 amino acids. The CDR3 DNA follows: TGTGCCAGCAGCGCCCCCGGGACAGGGAAGTACTTC. Protein sequence: CASSAPGTGKYF.

The V and J genes are TRBV7-9 and TRBJ1-2; 8 bases are a match to TRBD1. There are 15 residues in the CDR3. CDR1 SEHNR and CDR2 FQNEAQ come from the germline V gene (reference sequence). V was pared by 1 base and J by 3 bases, with 4 bases of the junction left unmatched. The CDR3 bases are TGTGCCAGCAGCTTAGAAGGGACAGGATACTATGGCTACACCTTC. It specifies CASSLEGTGYYGYTF.

The V call is TRBV2, the J call TRBJ2-2, with D uncertain. CDR3 length: 13 residues. V lost 5 bases and J 1 base, leaving 5 bases between the germline ends. Germline V gives CDR1 SNHLY, CDR2 FYNNEI. For the CDR3, the DNA is TGTGCCAGCAGTTCGCGGAACACCGGGGAGCTGTTTTTT. Residues: CASSSRNTGELFF.

This chain joins TRBV7-9 and TRBJ2-2; 10 bases line up with TRBD1. Germline CDR1 SEHNR, CDR2 FQNEAQ (reference sequence). The junction had 7 bases not matched to a gene; V was cut back by 4 bases and J by 5 bases. CDR3 length: 16 residues. This CDR3 is CASSSMTGGKTGELFF. The CDR3 nucleotides read TGTGCCAGCAGCTCGATGACAGGGGGCAAGACCGGGGAGCTGTTTTTT.

V and J are TRBV7-2 and TRBJ2-1, with TRBD2 matching 14 bases. The CDR3 is 14 residues long. Trimming cost V 3 bases and J 15 bases; bases outside gene matches: 7. Germline lookup yields CDR1 SGHTA and CDR2 FQGNSA. As DNA, the CDR3 is TGTGCCAGCAGCTTCACCGGGACTAGCGGGAGTCGGTTCTTC. This encodes CASSFTGTSGSRFF.

This clone was found a few times. V gene TRBV5-5 combines with J gene TRBJ1-4, with 8 nucleotides matching TRBD1. The germline gives CDR1 SGHKS, CDR2 YYEKEE (reference sequence). The CDR3 is 15 residues long. V was pared by 0 bases and J by 8 bases, with 6 bases of the junction left unmatched. The CDR3 region is CASSLAITGGEKLFF. Here the CDR3 DNA reads TGTGCCAGCAGCTTGGCCATAACAGGGGGGGAAAAACTGTTTTTT.

The chain uses TRBV4-1 and TRBJ1-2; weak D call: TRBD1 (5 bases). Germline V gene lookup returns CDR1 MGHRA and CDR2 YSYEKL. Trimming pared 2 bases from V and 1 base from J, leaving 14 bases between. CDR3 size: 16 residues. As DNA, the CDR3 is TGCGCCAGCAGCCAATTAGGCAGGGCGCGTAACTATGGCTACACCTTC. Residues: CASSQLGRARNYGYTF.

In its sample, this clone was seen once. V is TRBV15 and J is TRBJ2-5; TRBD2 might be the D (5 bases). The CDR3 has 20 amino acids. Trimming removed 2 bases at V and 1 base at J, with 26 bases between. Germline CDR1 is LNHNV and CDR2 is YYDKDF (reference sequence). The CDR3 is CATSRPEYPSLTGIQETQYF. The CDR3 DNA follows: TGTGCCACCAGCAGACCGGAGTACCCGTCCTTAACGGGGATCCAAGAGACCCAGTACTTC.

The J gene is TRBJ2-7, the V gene TRBV18; D is perhaps TRBD1 (6 bases). Germline V gene lookup returns CDR1 KGHSH and CDR2 LQKENI. Trimming cost V 2 bases and J 5 bases, with 7 bases left between them. The CDR3 is 12 residues long. In nucleotides, the CDR3 is TGTGCCAGCTCACCAGGGGGCGACGAGCAGTACTTC. This codes for CASSPGGDEQYF.

The chain uses TRBV4-3 and TRBJ1-5; the D gene is possibly TRBD1 (5 bases). This CDR3 spans 15 amino acids. Germline CDR1 is LGHNA and CDR2 is YSLEER. The V end was cut by 0 bases, the J end by 7 bases, with 13 bases between. CDR3: CASSQDSGPDQPQHF. The CDR3 DNA is TGCGCCAGCAGCCAAGATTCAGGGCCTGACCAGCCCCAGCATTTT.

V gene TRBV7-2 combines with J gene TRBJ2-5; TRBD1 might be the D (5 bases). CDR3 length equals 12 residues. Germline V gene lookup returns CDR1 SGHTA and CDR2 FQGNSA. The V gene lost 10 bases and the J gene lost 2 bases, with 11 bases spanning the gap. CDR3 loop: CATRQSQETQYF. The DNA of the CDR3 is TGTGCCACCCGACAGTCACAAGAGACCCAGTACTTC.

This rearrangement joins TRBV11-2 to TRBJ2-3; 7 bases agree with TRBD2. The CDR3 sequence is 14 residues long. The V segment lost 4 bases and the J segment 4 bases; nucleotides outside the gene matches: 5. The V gene's germline CDR1 is SGHAT and CDR2 FQNNGV. The CDR3: CASSSRRGSDTQYF. DNA for the CDR3: TGTGCCAGCAGCTCCCGGCGGGGGTCAGATACGCAGTATTTT.

V is TRBV5-4 and J is TRBJ1-2; TRBD1 aligns across 8 bases. The CDR3 is 13 amino acids. V shed 4 bases, J shed 7 bases, and the junction held 6 bases outside the gene matches. Germline V gives CDR1 SGHNT, CDR2 YYREEE (reference sequence). CDR3 coding DNA: TGTGCCAGCAGCAAGGACAGGGTCTCTGGCTACACCTTC. The encoded protein is CASSKDRVSGYTF.

The chain recombines TRBV7-6 with TRBJ1-3; 7 bases line up with TRBD1. Unmatched junction bases numbered 12, after V lost 0 bases and J lost 4 bases. This CDR3 comprises 18 residues. CDR1 is SGHVS, CDR2 FNYEAQ, per germline. DNA for the CDR3: TGTGCCAGCAGCTTAGCGAGGTACAGGGGATCGCGAGGAAACACCATATATTTT. Translated: CASSLARYRGSRGNTIYF. Variable domain in full (rest from reference TRBV7-6 and TRBJ1-3): GAGVSQSPRYKVTKRGQDVALRCDPISGHVSLYWYRQALGQGPEFLTYFNYEAQQDKSGLPNDRFSAERPEGSISTLTIQRTEQRDSAMYRCASSLARYRGSRGNTIYFGEGSWLTVV.

The chain carries TRBV5-6 and TRBJ1-6; D possibly corresponds to TRBD1 (6 bases). The CDR3 has 15 residues. Trimming took 5 bases from V and 7 from J, leaving 16 bases between them. Germline lookup yields CDR1 SGHDT and CDR2 YYEEEE. The CDR3 region has the DNA TGTGCCAGCAGTTCCACGGACAGAGAGAATTCACCCCTCCACTTT. Its protein product is CASSSTDRENSPLHF.